The rows below give T cell receptor beta chains drawn from one sample of a study of cytomegalovirus exposure and HLA in healthy donors. Data came from immunoSEQ multiplex PCR; TCRdb stores just in-frame clones and leaves some out. Among approximately 37,000 clones listed, about 74% were seen once. Sequenced: PBMCs. Source of these receptors: a man under 40 in good health and CMV-seronegative. CDR3s include the opening cysteine and the closing phenylalanine or tryptophan. Each record gives: CDR3 length, D gene, clone size, J gene, V gene, CDR3 protein, CDR3 DNA. D genes are given only for firm matches. Size is stated for part of the rows, as once, few or many counts, or as a class when the clone is expanded.

CDR3 length: 13
D gene: TRBD1
clone size: few
J gene: TRBJ1-1
V gene: TRBV29-1
CDR3 protein: CSVGLTGGTEAFF
CDR3 DNA: TGCAGCGTGGGCTTGACAGGGGGCACTGAAGCTTTCTTT

CDR3 length: 14
D gene: TRBD1
clone size: .
J gene: TRBJ2-7
V gene: TRBV18
CDR3 protein: CASSSGTGTSEQYF
CDR3 DNA: TGTGCCAGCTCGTCCGGGACAGGGACTTCCGAGCAGTACTTC

CDR3 length: 18
D gene: TRBD2
clone size: .
J gene: TRBJ2-4
V gene: TRBV25-1
CDR3 protein: CASSPGLAGGRGKNIQYF
CDR3 DNA: TGTGCCAGCAGTCCTGGGCTAGCGGGAGGGCGGGGCAAAAACATTCAGTACTTC

CDR3 length: 15
D gene: TRBD1
clone size: .
J gene: TRBJ1-2
V gene: TRBV28
CDR3 protein: CASSTRTGLNYGYTF
CDR3 DNA: TGTGCCAGCAGCACTCGGACAGGGTTGAACTATGGCTACACCTTC

CDR3 length: 17
D gene: TRBD2
clone size: .
J gene: TRBJ2-1
V gene: TRBV5-1
CDR3 protein: CASRTGAGGRPYNEQFF
CDR3 DNA: TGCGCCAGCAGAACGGGGGCGGGAGGGCGTCCCTACAATGAGCAGTTCTTC

CDR3 length: 14
D gene: TRBD2
clone size: .
J gene: TRBJ2-5
V gene: TRBV5-1
CDR3 protein: CASRTSGSIETQYF
CDR3 DNA: TGCGCCAGCAGGACTAGCGGGAGTATAGAGACCCAGTACTTC

CDR3 length: 13
D gene: TRBD2
clone size: .
J gene: TRBJ2-7
V gene: TRBV12-5
CDR3 protein: CASVPGGVGEQYF
CDR3 DNA: TGTGCTAGTGTTCCTGGGGGGGTGGGTGAGCAGTACTTC

CDR3 length: 14
D gene: TRBD1
clone size: .
J gene: TRBJ1-2
V gene: TRBV23-1
CDR3 protein: CASISRGQGDGYTF
CDR3 DNA: TGCGCCAGCATCTCAAGGGGACAGGGGGATGGCTACACCTTC

CDR3 length: 12
D gene: .
clone size: .
J gene: TRBJ2-2
V gene: TRBV28
CDR3 protein: CASSPPGGELFF
CDR3 DNA: TGTGCCAGCAGTCCCCCCGGTGGGGAGCTGTTTTTT

CDR3 length: 14
D gene: .
clone size: .
J gene: TRBJ2-7
V gene: TRBV11-1
CDR3 protein: CASSPPCVSCEQYF
CDR3 DNA: TGTGCCAGCAGCCCGCCCTGCGTGTCGTGCGAGCAGTACTTC

CDR3 length: 16
D gene: TRBD2
clone size: .
J gene: TRBJ2-7
V gene: TRBV5-1
CDR3 protein: CASSSPRAGGTYEQYF
CDR3 DNA: TGCGCCAGCAGCTCGCCCCGGGCGGGAGGGACCTACGAGCAGTACTTC

CDR3 length: 14
D gene: TRBD1
clone size: few
J gene: TRBJ2-7
V gene: TRBV6-6
CDR3 protein: CASRSGGFGNEQYF
CDR3 DNA: TGTGCCAGCAGGTCAGGGGGCTTTGGAAACGAGCAGTACTTC

CDR3 length: 16
D gene: TRBD1
clone size: .
J gene: TRBJ2-3
V gene: TRBV5-1
CDR3 protein: CASSILQGAGMDTQYF
CDR3 DNA: TGCGCCAGCAGCATCCTACAGGGGGCGGGTATGGATACGCAGTATTTT

CDR3 length: 15
D gene: TRBD1
clone size: few
J gene: TRBJ1-4
V gene: TRBV6-1
CDR3 protein: CASREDRSGKEKLFF
CDR3 DNA: TGTGCCAGCAGAGAGGACAGGAGTGGAAAAGAAAAACTGTTTTTT

CDR3 length: 15
D gene: TRBD1
clone size: once
J gene: TRBJ2-1
V gene: TRBV19
CDR3 protein: CASSIGQGSYNEQFF
CDR3 DNA: TGTGCCAGTAGTATAGGACAGGGCTCCTACAATGAGCAGTTCTTC

CDR3 length: 16
D gene: .
clone size: .
J gene: TRBJ1-5
V gene: TRBV5-8
CDR3 protein: CASSLQGPWGNQPQHF
CDR3 DNA: TGTGCCAGCAGCTTGCAGGGGCCCTGGGGTAATCAGCCCCAGCATTTT

CDR3 length: 15
D gene: .
clone size: .
J gene: TRBJ2-3
V gene: TRBV19
CDR3 protein: CASTPGEGDTDTQYF
CDR3 DNA: TGTGCCAGTACCCCGGGGGAAGGGGACACAGATACGCAGTATTTT

CDR3 length: 14
D gene: .
clone size: few
J gene: TRBJ1-3
V gene: TRBV5-5
CDR3 protein: CASSLISSGNTIYF
CDR3 DNA: TGTGCCAGCAGCCTGATCAGCTCTGGAAACACCATATATTTT

CDR3 length: 12
D gene: .
clone size: .
J gene: TRBJ2-3
V gene: TRBV7-9
CDR3 protein: CSSSTGTDTQYF
CDR3 DNA: TGTTCCAGCAGCACAGGCACAGATACGCAGTATTTT

CDR3 length: 15
D gene: .
clone size: .
J gene: TRBJ1-6
V gene: TRBV19
CDR3 protein: CASSIASQGISPLHF
CDR3 DNA: TGTGCTAGTAGTATAGCGTCGCAGGGCATTTCACCCCTCCACTTT

CDR3 length: 15
D gene: .
clone size: .
J gene: TRBJ2-7
V gene: TRBV7-9
CDR3 protein: CSSSLETGFLYEQYF
CDR3 DNA: TGTTCCAGCAGCTTAGAGACAGGTTTCCTCTACGAGCAGTACTTC

CDR3 length: 13
D gene: .
clone size: .
J gene: TRBJ1-4
V gene: TRBV6-5
CDR3 protein: CASSYSTGGKLFF
CDR3 DNA: TGTGCCAGCAGTTACTCGACGGGGGGAAAACTGTTTTTT

CDR3 length: 16
D gene: .
clone size: .
J gene: TRBJ1-5
V gene: TRBV6-5
CDR3 protein: CASSYSGGNSNQPQHF
CDR3 DNA: TGTGCCAGCAGTTACTCGGGAGGAAATAGCAATCAGCCCCAGCATTTT

CDR3 length: 14
D gene: TRBD1
clone size: .
J gene: TRBJ1-2
V gene: TRBV28
CDR3 protein: CASSFGTGLGGYPF
CDR3 DNA: TGTGCCAGCAGTTTCGGGACAGGGTTGGGGGGCTACCCCTTC

CDR3 length: 12
D gene: .
clone size: .
J gene: TRBJ2-7
V gene: TRBV19
CDR3 protein: CASSPGTYEQYF
CDR3 DNA: TGTGCCAGTAGTCCAGGGACCTACGAGCAGTACTTC

CDR3 length: 14
D gene: TRBD1
clone size: .
J gene: TRBJ1-2
V gene: TRBV6-6
CDR3 protein: CASSYGTGNYGYTF
CDR3 DNA: TGTGCCAGCAGTTACGGGACAGGGAACTATGGCTACACCTTC

CDR3 length: 19
D gene: .
clone size: many
J gene: TRBJ1-2
V gene: TRBV27
CDR3 protein: CASSLFPFNRATYNYGYTF
CDR3 DNA: TGTGCCAGCAGTTTATTCCCGTTTAACAGGGCGACCTATAACTATGGCTACACCTTC

CDR3 length: 16
D gene: TRBD1
clone size: .
J gene: TRBJ2-5
V gene: TRBV7-9
CDR3 protein: CASSSSGTGFQETQYF
CDR3 DNA: TGTGCCAGCAGCTCCTCCGGGACAGGGTTCCAAGAGACCCAGTACTTC

CDR3 length: 16
D gene: TRBD1
clone size: .
J gene: TRBJ1-5
V gene: TRBV7-2
CDR3 protein: CASSLAGGGSNQPQHF
CDR3 DNA: TGTGCCAGCAGCTTAGCAGGGGGCGGGAGCAATCAGCCCCAGCATTTT

CDR3 length: 17
D gene: .
clone size: .
J gene: TRBJ1-3
V gene: TRBV27
CDR3 protein: CASSEFPRLASGNTIYF
CDR3 DNA: TGTGCCAGCAGTGAGTTCCCTAGGCTAGCCTCTGGAAACACCATATATTTT

CDR3 length: 12
D gene: .
clone size: few
J gene: TRBJ1-1
V gene: TRBV29-1
CDR3 protein: CSVLDRNTEAFF
CDR3 DNA: TGCAGCGTTCTGGACAGGAACACTGAAGCTTTCTTT

CDR3 length: 14
D gene: TRBD1
clone size: .
J gene: TRBJ1-2
V gene: TRBV29-1
CDR3 protein: CSVGQGSFPYGYTF
CDR3 DNA: TGCAGCGTTGGACAGGGAAGTTTTCCGTATGGCTACACCTTC

CDR3 length: 16
D gene: TRBD2
clone size: .
J gene: TRBJ2-3
V gene: TRBV5-1
CDR3 protein: CASSQRLAASTDTQYF
CDR3 DNA: TGCGCCAGCAGCCAAAGACTAGCGGCTAGCACAGATACGCAGTATTTT

CDR3 length: 14
D gene: .
clone size: .
J gene: TRBJ1-3
V gene: TRBV30
CDR3 protein: CAWSRSGTGNTIYF
CDR3 DNA: TGTGCCTGGAGTAGGTCAGGGACTGGAAACACCATATATTTT

CDR3 length: 15
D gene: .
clone size: few
J gene: TRBJ2-7
V gene: TRBV6-6
CDR3 protein: CASSYASATSYEQYF
CDR3 DNA: TGTGCCAGCAGTTACGCGAGCGCTACCTCCTACGAGCAGTACTTC

CDR3 length: 15
D gene: TRBD1
clone size: .
J gene: TRBJ1-5
V gene: TRBV2
CDR3 protein: CASSDDTGGNQPQHF
CDR3 DNA: TGTGCCAGCAGTGACGACACAGGGGGCAATCAGCCCCAGCATTTT

CDR3 length: 14
D gene: .
clone size: .
J gene: TRBJ2-2
V gene: TRBV11-2
CDR3 protein: CASSGRTPTGELFF
CDR3 DNA: TGTGCCAGCAGCGGAAGGACTCCCACCGGGGAGCTGTTTTTT

CDR3 length: 16
D gene: .
clone size: once
J gene: TRBJ1-6
V gene: TRBV14
CDR3 protein: CASSQGDRFGNSPLHF
CDR3 DNA: TGTGCCAGCAGCCAAGGCGACAGGTTTGGGAATTCACCCCTCCACTTT

CDR3 length: 13
D gene: .
clone size: .
J gene: TRBJ2-7
V gene: TRBV5-1
CDR3 protein: CASSPGDYYEQYF
CDR3 DNA: TGCGCCAGCAGCCCAGGGGACTACTACGAGCAGTACTTC

CDR3 length: 14
D gene: .
clone size: .
J gene: TRBJ2-7
V gene: TRBV29-1
CDR3 protein: CSAGGQNKFYEQYF
CDR3 DNA: TGCAGCGCCGGCGGACAGAACAAATTCTACGAGCAGTACTTC

CDR3 length: 11
D gene: .
clone size: .
J gene: TRBJ2-7
V gene: TRBV28
CDR3 protein: CASSLTYEQYF
CDR3 DNA: TGTGCCAGCAGTTTAACTTACGAGCAGTACTTC